This T cell receptor beta chain was documented in a study of shared clonotypes between healthy human individuals. Broader study findings: Non-shared clonotypes displayed generation probabilities falling below those of clonotypes present in all four donors. Naive subsets typically showed greater estimated richness than memory subsets.

From germline, CDR1 is SGHNT and CDR2 YENEEA. The CDR3 contains 17 residues. Unmatched junction bases numbered 6, after V lost 0 bases and J lost 0 bases. Replicate sorted-subset PCRs were loaded with roughly 190 ng DNA, 30,000 or so T cell genomes. Clones were sequenced by immunoSEQ multiplex PCR, and TCRdb holds only the in-frame ones, with some missing. The table has around 2,000,000 clones, 85% to 95% seen once. Division of CD4+ cells produced a CD45RA+ naive subset and a CD45RA-negative memory subset. In regard to this clone: Its antigen is unknown.

The TCR originated in a man between 18 and 35 years old in good health. The J gene is TRBJ2-3, the V gene TRBV11-3; 7 bases match TRBD2. The material sequenced was naive CD4+ T cells sorted from blood. Subset specified: CD45RA+ positively selected. Here the CDR3 DNA reads TGTGCCAGCAGCTTAGATTCTCTAGCGGCTAGCACAGATACGCAGTATTTT. Translation gives CASSLDSLAASTDTQYF.